The rows below give T cell receptor beta chains drawn from one sample of a study of cytomegalovirus exposure and HLA in healthy donors. The table came from immunoSEQ multiplex PCR; TCRdb's copy has only in-frame clones and leaves some out. The profile shows more than 85,000 clones, just under 70% of them singletons. The sequenced sample was PBMCs. The receptors were sampled from a woman aged 45-65 years in good health and CMV-seropositive. Each CDR3 is given with its conserved first and last residue. A D gene is named only where the DNA matches it firmly. For some rows the clone size is stated as once, few or many, or as a class when expanded; others skip it.

j_call | cdr3_length | d_call | v_call | clone_size | cdr3_aa | cdr3_nt
TRBJ2-7 | 14 | . | TRBV28 | . | CASRARLVYYEQYF | TGTGCCAGCAGGGCCAGACTAGTTTACTACGAGCAGTACTTC
TRBJ2-7 | 14 | TRBD1 | TRBV6-6 | . | CASRQQGGDYEQYF | TGTGCCAGCAGACAACAGGGGGGAGATTACGAGCAGTACTTC
TRBJ2-2 | 18 | . | TRBV4-1 | . | CASSRDTSNAWSTGELFF | TGCGCCAGCAGCCGGGATACTAGCAACGCCTGGAGCACCGGGGAGCTGTTTTTT
TRBJ1-3 | 16 | TRBD1 | TRBV28 | . | CASSPVGQVSGNTIYF | TGTGCCAGCAGCCCCGTGGGACAGGTCTCTGGAAACACCATATATTTT
TRBJ1-1 | 16 | . | TRBV6-6 | . | CASSSRQETMNTEAFF | TGTGCCAGCAGTTCCCGACAGGAGACCATGAACACTGAAGCTTTCTTT
TRBJ1-1 | 17 | TRBD1 | TRBV4-1 | . | CASSQEQGPPMNTEAFF | TGCGCCAGCAGCCAAGAACAGGGGCCGCCTATGAACACTGAAGCTTTCTTT
TRBJ2-7 | 15 | TRBD1 | TRBV5-4 | . | CASSRPGQGDYEQYF | TGTGCCAGCAGCCGCCCGGGACAGGGGGACTACGAGCAGTACTTC
TRBJ1-1 | 13 | . | TRBV25-1 | . | CASTDRTNTEAFF | TGTGCCAGCACGGACAGAACGAACACTGAAGCTTTCTTT
TRBJ1-3 | 16 | . | TRBV9 | . | CASSVAGDYSGNTIYF | TGTGCCAGCAGCGTAGCAGGGGATTACTCTGGAAACACCATATATTTT
TRBJ2-2 | 18 | TRBD2 | TRBV28 | few | CASSLRRLAGAWTGELFF | TGTGCCAGCAGTTTGAGACGGCTAGCGGGAGCATGGACCGGGGAGCTGTTTTTT
TRBJ2-2 | 13 | . | TRBV7-9 | . | CASSLASTGELFF | TGTGCCAGCAGCTTAGCGAGCACCGGGGAGCTGTTTTTT
TRBJ1-6 | 15 | TRBD1 | TRBV28 | . | CASSLAGTENSPLHF | TGTGCCAGCAGTTTAGCCGGGACAGAGAATTCACCCCTCCACTTT
TRBJ1-1 | 14 | . | TRBV28 | . | CASSFTQGSTEAFF | TGTGCCAGCAGTTTTACACAGGGTAGCACTGAAGCTTTCTTT
TRBJ2-7 | 15 | . | TRBV7-8 | few | CASSFRGALSYEQYF | TGTGCCAGCAGCTTCCGGGGGGCCCTCTCCTACGAGCAGTACTTC
TRBJ2-1 | 17 | TRBD2 | TRBV4-3 | few | CASSQRTSGFFSGEQFF | TGCGCCAGCAGCCAACGGACTAGCGGTTTTTTTTCCGGGGAGCAGTTCTTC
TRBJ1-2 | 8 | . | TRBV7-2 | . | CAGGLSTF | TGTGCCGGGGGACTTTCCACCTTC
TRBJ1-3 | 15 | TRBD1 | TRBV6-5 | . | CASSSTGDTGNTIYF | TGTGCCAGCAGTTCTACAGGGGACACTGGAAACACCATATATTTT